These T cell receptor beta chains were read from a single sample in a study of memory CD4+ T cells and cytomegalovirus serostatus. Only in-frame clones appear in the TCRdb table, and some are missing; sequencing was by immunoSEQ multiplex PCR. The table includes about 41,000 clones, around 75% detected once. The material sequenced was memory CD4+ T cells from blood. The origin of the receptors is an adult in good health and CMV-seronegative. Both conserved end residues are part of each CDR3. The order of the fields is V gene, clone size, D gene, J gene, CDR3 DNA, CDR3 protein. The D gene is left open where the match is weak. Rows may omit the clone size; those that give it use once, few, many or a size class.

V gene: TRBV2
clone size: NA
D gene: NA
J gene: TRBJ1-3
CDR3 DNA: TGTGCCAGCAGTGAAGATAGCCTTGGAAACACCATATATTTT
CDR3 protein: CASSEDSLGNTIYF

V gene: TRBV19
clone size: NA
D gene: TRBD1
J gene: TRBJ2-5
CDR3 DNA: TGTGCCAGCAACCAGGGGGCCCACGGCCAAGAGACCCAGTACTTC
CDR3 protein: CASNQGAHGQETQYF

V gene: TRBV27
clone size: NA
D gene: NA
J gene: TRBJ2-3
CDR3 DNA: TGTGCCAGCAGTTTACGTCTAGCCTCCCACACAGATACGCAGTATTTT
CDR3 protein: CASSLRLASHTDTQYF

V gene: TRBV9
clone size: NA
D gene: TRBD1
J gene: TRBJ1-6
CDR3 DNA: TGTGCCAGCAGCCCCTCGACAGGGGGAGGTTCACCCCTCCACTTT
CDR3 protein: CASSPSTGGGSPLHF

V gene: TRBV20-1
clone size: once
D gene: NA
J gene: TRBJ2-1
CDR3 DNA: TGCAGTGCTAGCAGGAATGAGCAGTTCTTC
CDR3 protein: CSASRNEQFF

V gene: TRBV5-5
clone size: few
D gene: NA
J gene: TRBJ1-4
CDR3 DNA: TGTGCCAGCAGCTTCCAAGGATTTGGGGATAAACTGTTTTTT
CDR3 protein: CASSFQGFGDKLFF

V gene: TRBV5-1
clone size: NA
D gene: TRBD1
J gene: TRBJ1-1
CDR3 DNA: TGCGCCAGCAGCGTGCAGGGACAGGTTGAAGCTTTCTTT
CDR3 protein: CASSVQGQVEAFF

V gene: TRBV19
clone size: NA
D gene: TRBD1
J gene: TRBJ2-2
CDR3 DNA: TGTGCCAGTAGCCCGACAGGGGGCTCGGTCGGGGAGCTGTTTTTT
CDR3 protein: CASSPTGGSVGELFF

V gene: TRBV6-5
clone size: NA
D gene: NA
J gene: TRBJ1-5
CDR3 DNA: TGTGCCAGCAGGGAGCAGGGCCCAAGTAATCAGCCCCAGCATTTT
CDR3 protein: CASREQGPSNQPQHF

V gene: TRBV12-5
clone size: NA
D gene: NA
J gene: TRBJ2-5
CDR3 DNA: TGTGCTAGTGGTTTCAATGAACAGGCGACCCAGTACTTC
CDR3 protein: CASGFNEQATQYF

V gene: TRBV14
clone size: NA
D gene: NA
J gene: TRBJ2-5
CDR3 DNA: TGTGCCAGCAGCCAAGATAATCGGAGGGGTACATGGGAAGAGACCCAGTACTTC
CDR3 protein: CASSQDNRRGTWEETQYF

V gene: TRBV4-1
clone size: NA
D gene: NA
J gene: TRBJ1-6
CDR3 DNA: TGCGCCAGCAGCTCCGGGACGTCCGATTCACCCCTCCACTTT
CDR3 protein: CASSSGTSDSPLHF

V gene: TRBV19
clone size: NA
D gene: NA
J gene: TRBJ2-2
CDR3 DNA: TGTGCCAGTAGTATAGATAGGGCCCCGAACACCGGGGAGCTGTTTTTT
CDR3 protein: CASSIDRAPNTGELFF

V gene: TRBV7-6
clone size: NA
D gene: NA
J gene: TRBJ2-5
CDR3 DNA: TGTGCCAGCAGCTTAGGGGTATTGCAAGAGACCCAGTACTTC
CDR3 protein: CASSLGVLQETQYF

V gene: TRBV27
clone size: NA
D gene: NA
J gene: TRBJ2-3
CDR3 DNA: TGTGCCAGCAGTTTCAACCGGGGCACAGATACGCAGTATTTT
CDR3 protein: CASSFNRGTDTQYF